Listed here are 30 T cell receptor beta chains from one sample, sequenced in a study of CD8 T cells in Susac syndrome. Random hexamers primed reverse transcription of about 0.5 to 1 ug RNA. TCRdb analysed the immunoSEQ multiplex PCR reads with MiXCR anew, one entry per CDR3 protein. This sample has approximately 120,000 distinct CDR3 sequences, with about 93% found just once. Sequenced input: CD4+ T cells from PBMCs. These receptors all come from a human donor in good health.

The chain uses TRBV19 and TRBJ1-5, with 7 positions matching TRBD1. V shed 5 bases, J shed 4 bases, and the junction held 11 bases outside the gene matches. Germline CDR1 is LNHDA and CDR2 is SQIVND (reference sequence). This CDR3 spans 16 amino acids. The CDR3 is CASSDLTGAVNQPQHF. CDR3 sequence (DNA): TGTGCCAGTAGTGACTTAACAGGGGCAGTGAATCAGCCCCAGCATTTT.

V gene TRBV15 combines with J gene TRBJ1-1; maybe TRBD1 (5 bases). Germline CDR1 is LNHNV and CDR2 is YYDKDF (reference sequence). Trimming cost V 5 bases and J 5 bases, with 15 bases left between them. The CDR3 is made up of 14 amino acids. For the CDR3, the DNA is TGTGCCACCAGCCGGACACCTACAGATACTGAAGCTTTCTTT. Its protein is CATSRTPTDTEAFF.

This clonotype was counted only a few times. The chain is built from TRBV2 and TRBJ2-3, with D hard to call. V lost 3 bases to trimming and J lost 2 bases, with 3 bases between them. In germline, CDR1 is SNHLY, CDR2 FYNNEI. The CDR3 consists of 12 residues. CDR3 sequence (DNA): TGTGCCAGCAGTGACAACACAGATACGCAGTATTTT. It translates to CASSDNTDTQYF.

The J gene is TRBJ1-1, the V gene TRBV25-1; D is unresolved. Trimming removed 6 bases from V and 2 bases from J, with 4 bases in between. Germline V gene sequence: CDR1 MGHDK, CDR2 SYGVNS. The CDR3 covers 11 residues. CDR3 residues: CASRLNTEAFF. In DNA form, the CDR3 reads TGTGCCAGCAGACTTAACACTGAAGCTTTCTTT.

The gene calls are TRBV9 and TRBJ2-5, with a possible D match to TRBD1 (6 bases). V dropped 0 bases and J dropped 2 bases, with 8 bases sitting between them. Per the germline V gene, CDR1 is SGDLS and CDR2 is YYNGEE. This CDR3 has 14 residues. In nucleotides, the CDR3 is TGTGCCAGCAGCGTAGCGGGACAACAAGAGACCCAGTACTTC. Translation gives CASSVAGQQETQYF.

This chain links TRBV4-3 with TRBJ2-7, with D tentatively TRBD2 (6 bases). Trimming pared 2 bases from V and 0 bases from J, leaving 20 bases between. In germline, CDR1 is LGHNA, CDR2 YSLEER. This CDR3 spans 18 amino acids. The DNA for the CDR3 is TGCGCCAGCAGCCAAAATCTTCGGGTGGCGGGAAGCTCCTACGAGCAGTACTTC. It specifies CASSQNLRVAGSSYEQYF.

The J gene is TRBJ2-7, the V gene TRBV20-1, with D tentatively TRBD1 or TRBD2 (6 bases each). Germline V gene lookup returns CDR1 DFQATT and CDR2 SNEGSKA (reference sequence). CDR3 length: 16 amino acids. V shed 0 bases and J shed 2 bases, with 17 bases lying between them. The CDR3 spells CSARENQQGLTYEQYF. The CDR3, as DNA: TGCAGTGCTAGAGAGAACCAACAGGGACTGACCTACGAGCAGTACTTC.

The genes are TRBV4-1 and TRBJ2-7; D not resolved. V lost 1 base and J 6 bases, leaving 10 bases between the germline ends. The CDR3 extends over 13 amino acids. The germline V gene has CDR1 MGHRA and CDR2 YSYEKL. The CDR3 DNA reads TGCGCCAGCAGCCAAGGTTTTTATGGCGAGCAGTACTTC. It translates to CASSQGFYGEQYF.

The chain carries TRBV27 and TRBJ2-5; 8 bases line up with TRBD1. In germline, CDR1 is MNHEY, CDR2 SMNVEV (reference sequence). The CDR3 spans 14 residues. V lost 2 bases and J lost 5; bases outside the gene matches: 4. CDR3 sequence (DNA): TGTGCCAGCAGTTTACAGGGGGCGCGGGAGACCCAGTACTTC. It specifies CASSLQGARETQYF.

The chain joins TRBV6-2 or TRBV6-3 to TRBJ2-1; 8 nucleotides line up with TRBD1. The CDR3 loop spans 16 amino acids. Germline V lookup: CDR1 MNHEY, CDR2 SVGEGT. The V segment lost 2 bases and the J segment 8 bases; nucleotides outside the gene matches: 11. CDR3 amino acids: CASSYPRQGMKDEQFF. The CDR3 DNA reads TGTGCCAGCAGTTACCCCCGACAGGGGATGAAGGATGAGCAGTTCTTC.

The genes are TRBV19 and TRBJ2-1; D not resolved. The CDR3 runs to 15 residues. The germline gives CDR1 LNHDA, CDR2 SQIVND (reference sequence). The V and J ends lost 3 bases and 10 bases respectively, with 19 bases between them. The CDR3 nucleotides are TGTGCCAGTAGTATGAACCTCGGGCGGATCTGGGAGCAGTTCTTC. Amino acids: CASSMNLGRIWEQFF. Full variable domain (missing parts from reference TRBV19 and TRBJ2-1): DGGITQSPKYLFRKEGQNVTLSCEQNLNHDAMYWYRQDPGQGLRLIYYSQIVNDFQKGDIAEGYSVSREKKESFPLTVTSAQKNPTAFYLCASSMNLGRIWEQFFGPGTRLTVL.

V gene TRBV4-1 combines with J gene TRBJ2-7; 10 bases fit TRBD2. Per the germline V gene, CDR1 is MGHRA and CDR2 is YSYEKL. The CDR3 loop spans 17 amino acids. The J segment lost 3 bases and the V segment lost 3 bases, leaving 11 bases of the junction unmatched. CDR3 sequence (DNA): TGCGCCAGCAGCCAGGGACTAGCGCCAATCACGGGCTACGAGCAGTACTTC. Protein sequence: CASSQGLAPITGYEQYF.

The chain employs TRBV20-1 and TRBJ2-4; a weak D match, TRBD1 (6 bases). Germline CDR1 DFQATT, CDR2 SNEGSKA (reference sequence). The CDR3 loop spans 13 amino acids. Trimming left V 4 bases short and J 6 bases short, with 13 bases between. This chain's CDR3 is CSAKNGQINIQYF. The CDR3 nucleotides are TGCAGTGCTAAAAACGGACAGATAAACATTCAGTACTTC.

This CDR3 reads CASSRDRDFTLYEQYF. Here the CDR3 DNA reads TGTGCCAGCAGCCGAGACCGGGACTTCACCCTCTACGAGCAGTACTTC. The chain employs TRBV11-2 and TRBJ2-7, with a weak D call TRBD2 (6 bases). From germline, CDR1 is SGHAT and CDR2 FQNNGV. Trimming took off 5 bases at V and 3 bases at J, with 20 bases between the two ends. The CDR3 sequence is 16 residues long.

The CDR3 DNA reads TGTGCCAGCAGCCTGGCGGTCACCAATGAGCAGTTCTTC. Translating it yields CASSLAVTNEQFF. V is TRBV3-1 and J is TRBJ2-1, with unresolved D. V shed 4 bases and J shed 6 bases, with 10 bases lying between them. The CDR3 loop spans 13 amino acids. Germline loops: CDR1 LGHDT, CDR2 YNNKEL (reference sequence).

This clonotype was seen just once. V is TRBV29-1 and J is TRBJ2-1; the match to TRBD2 covers 7 bases. This CDR3 is 13 amino acids long. V trimming: 4 bases; J trimming: 5 bases; junction bases outside the gene matches: 5. CDR1 SQVTM and CDR2 ANQGSEA come from the germline V gene. The CDR3 reads CSVGGEGNNEQFF. CDR3 coding DNA: TGCAGCGTTGGAGGGGAGGGGAACAATGAGCAGTTCTTC.

The chain links TRBV20-1 to TRBJ2-7; 9 bases agree with TRBD2. V lost 3 bases and J lost 3; bases outside the gene matches: 9. The CDR3 runs to 15 residues. From germline, CDR1 is DFQATT and CDR2 SNEGSKA (reference sequence). The CDR3 here is CSASRLREGIYEQYF. The CDR3 DNA reads as TGCAGTGCTAGTCGGTTGCGGGAGGGGATCTACGAGCAGTACTTC.

The chain recombines TRBV15 with TRBJ1-1, with D possibly TRBD1 on 6 matching bases. The V and J ends lost 5 bases and 3 bases respectively, with 13 bases between them. This CDR3 has 14 amino acids. Germline lookup yields CDR1 LNHNV and CDR2 YYDKDF (reference sequence). The CDR3 DNA reads TGTGCCACCAGCTTAAACAGGGCCTACACTGAAGCTTTCTTT. It translates to CATSLNRAYTEAFF.

V is TRBV20-1 and J is TRBJ2-1, with 10 bases fitting TRBD2. The CDR3 is made up of 16 amino acids. V lost 0 bases and J lost 6; bases outside the gene matches: 8. CDR1 is DFQATT, CDR2 SNEGSKA, per germline (reference sequence). In DNA form, the CDR3 reads TGCAGTGCTAGAGATTTGGAACTAGCGGGGTTCAATGAGCAGTTCTTC. Translation gives CSARDLELAGFNEQFF.

The genes are TRBV29-1 and TRBJ1-2; D is perhaps TRBD1 (6 bases). The CDR3 spans 13 residues. CDR1 and CDR2 from the germline V gene are SQVTM and ANQGSEA. Trimming stripped 5 bases from V and 8 bases from J, with 18 bases between. This chain's CDR3 is CSVRPQGKNGYTF. The DNA of the CDR3 is TGCAGCGTTCGGCCTCAGGGGAAGAACGGCTACACCTTC.

J is TRBJ2-7 and V is TRBV10-3; D is unresolved. The CDR3 runs to 15 residues. CDR1 is ENHRY and CDR2 is SYGVKD in the germline V gene. Trimming cost V 0 bases and J 4 bases, with 13 bases left between them. CDR3 loop: CAISESSREGYEQYF. The DNA of the CDR3 is TGTGCCATCAGTGAGTCGAGTAGGGAAGGTTACGAGCAGTACTTC.

This chain joins TRBV10-1 and TRBJ2-7, with 9 bases aligning to TRBD2. There are 13 residues in the CDR3. V lost 9 bases, J lost 5 bases, and 8 bases stayed unmatched. Germline V gene lookup returns CDR1 WNHNN and CDR2 SYGVQD (reference sequence). CDR3 nucleotide sequence: TGCGCCAGTAGTCCTAGCGGGAACCACGAGCAGTACTTC. Its protein product is CASSPSGNHEQYF.

The chain couples TRBV24-1 to TRBJ2-1; 9 bases map to TRBD1. CDR3 size: 15 residues. The germline gives CDR1 KGHDR, CDR2 SFDVKD. V shed 2 bases, J shed 5 bases, and the junction held 3 bases outside the gene matches. CDR3 amino acids: CATSDSRTGDNEQFF. CDR3 DNA sequence: TGTGCCACCAGTGATTCTCGGACAGGGGACAATGAGCAGTTCTTC.

The V and J genes are TRBV5-6 and TRBJ1-5; 8 bases match TRBD1. This CDR3 spans 15 amino acids. After removal of 4 bases from V and 4 bases from J, the junction contained 7 bases not matched to a gene. From germline, CDR1 is SGHDT and CDR2 YYEEEE. Here the CDR3 DNA reads TGTGCCAGCAGCCAGCTGGGACAGGCTAATCAGCCCCAGCATTTT. This translates into CASSQLGQANQPQHF.

With respect to this clonotype: The DNA is omitted, as the CDR3 cannot be located on it reliably, and the CDR3 follows TCRdb's listing. The chain links TRBV29-1 to TRBJ2-1; TRBD1 was called by the table and not checked on the DNA. Germline V gene data show CDR1 as SQVTM and CDR2 as ANQGSEA. The CDR3 length equals 12 residues, ends included. The CDR3: CSVGSGAMEGFF.

The rearrangement links TRBV3-1 to TRBJ1-5; D possibly corresponds to TRBD1 (5 bases). V gave up 4 bases and J gave up 7 bases, with 8 bases separating them. CDR3 length: 12 residues. Germline V CDR1 and CDR2: LGHDT, YNNKEL (reference sequence). In DNA form, the CDR3 reads TGTGCCAGCAGCCGCTGGGGCCAGCCCCAGCATTTT. Translating it yields CASSRWGQPQHF. The full variable domain, its missing parts supplied by reference TRBV3-1 and TRBJ1-5, is DTAVSQTPKYLVTQMGNDKSIKCEQNLGHDTMYWYKQDSKKFLKIMFSYNNKELIINETVPNRFSPKSPDKAHLNLHINSLELGDSAVYFCASSRWGQPQHFGDGTRLSIL.

This chain links TRBV19 with TRBJ1-1; TRBD1 is a possible D gene (5 bases). Trimming shortened V by 5 bases and J by 5 bases, and 15 bases separated the two germline ends. The CDR3 spans 14 residues. Germline V gives CDR1 LNHDA, CDR2 SQIVND (reference sequence). The CDR3 is CASSSGLRGTEAFF. The CDR3 nucleotides read TGTGCCAGTAGTTCGGGGCTTAGGGGAACTGAAGCTTTCTTT.

The chain links TRBV27 to TRBJ2-3, with a possible D match to TRBD1 (6 bases). The V end was cut by 7 bases, the J end by 0 bases, with 11 bases between. Looked up from germline, CDR1 is MNHEY and CDR2 is SMNVEV (reference sequence). The CDR3 loop spans 14 amino acids. The CDR3 DNA reads as TGTGCCAGCAAATGGGGGACAAGCACAGATACGCAGTATTTT. This translates into CASKWGTSTDTQYF.

The V and J genes are TRBV7-2 and TRBJ1-5; D is possibly TRBD1 (6 bases). Trimming left V 6 bases short and J 6 bases short, with 15 bases between. CDR1 is SGHTA and CDR2 is FQGNSA in the germline V gene. The CDR3 has 14 residues. This CDR3 is CASSPTGGGQPQHF. The CDR3 region has the DNA TGTGCCAGCAGTCCCACGGGAGGGGGTCAGCCCCAGCATTTT.

The CDR3 bases are TGTGCCAGCAGCAGCAGACTAGCGGACGGGAAAGAGACCCAGTACTTC. Its translation: CASSSRLADGKETQYF. This chain connects TRBV7-9 to TRBJ2-5; 9 nucleotides agree with TRBD2. The CDR3 has 16 residues. J gave up 3 bases and V 5 bases, and 10 bases lay outside the gene matches. CDR1 is SEHNR, CDR2 FQNEAQ, per germline (reference sequence). The whole variable domain, filled in from reference TRBV7-9 and TRBJ2-5, reads DTGVSQNPRHKITKRGQNVTFRCDPISEHNRLYWYRQTLGQGPEFLTYFQNEAQLEKSRLLSDRFSAERPKGSFSTLEIQRTEQGDSAMYLCASSSRLADGKETQYFGPGTRLLVL.